The source of this T cell receptor beta chain is a study of post-analysis software for immune sequencing data (dated by TCRdb to the mid-2010s). Notes on the research overall: The recorded disease courses included relapsing-remitting, secondary progressive and progressive-relapsing multiple sclerosis, and some patients had no subtype annotation. Patient repertoires were compared against roughly 10 previously published healthy control repertoires from donors aged 6 to 25 years. A subset of samples was prepared in parallel using single-end sample barcoding, then pooled and co-amplified after Illumina adapter ligation.

To demonstrate the VDJtools post-analysis software, the study profiled TCR beta repertoires from the peripheral blood of 10 to 15 young patients with multiple sclerosis. Multiple sclerosis patients were children and adolescents aged about 6 to 15 years. Turning to this clonotype: Its antigen target is currently unknown. Qualities for individual bases were not recorded, and no much larger clone is one base off.

Library generation was performed with PCR. TCRdb names Illumina HiSeq 2500 as the instrument used. Unique molecular identifiers were incorporated into TCR beta cDNA libraries to reduce PCR and sequencing biases. Every 1 to 10 million input T cells yielded approximately 500,000 cDNA molecules, meaning each molecule approximated one T cell. The patient libraries were prepared and sequenced with the same protocol used for the earlier healthy control dataset. Within a given batch, samples were prepared together, multiplexed and sequenced on the same HiSeq lane. The study's processing was this. MIGEC was used to process the raw barcoded reads, and molecular identifier groups with only a single read were discarded before consensus assembly and CDR3 extraction. Clonotype tables were post-analysed with VDJtools, normalizing diversity by down-sampling all datasets to the smallest sample size. Repertoire overlap clustering matched CDR3 amino acid but not nucleotide sequences to correct batch-related cross-sample contamination. In TCRdb, the public reads were trimmed at Q25 with fastp and aligned with MiXCR, with productive beta chains retained. Rows are unified per CDR3 protein, each entry keeping the most common DNA and genes. The V and J calls were not made by the authors but by TCRdb's processing. Here the sample has 450,000 or so distinct CDR3 sequences; nearly 45% occur a single time. Roughly an eighth of the sample comes from the top ten.

Results the study describes overall, beyond this receptor: Direct clustering with F measure revealed strong co-clustering of samples prepared in the same batch, which led to a batch-effect correction. Significantly higher frequencies in patients than in controls were found for a handful of TRBV segments, including TRBV5-6, TRBV5-1 and TRBV20-1. The control group was slightly older than the multiple sclerosis patient group. Multiple sclerosis patients had significantly lower normalized Chao1 diversity than controls, a result that suggests substantial peripheral T-cell clonal expansion.

V is shortened by 4 bases, J by 1 base, and the region joining them spans 12 bases. The cysteine opens and the phenylalanine closes a CDR3 of 15 amino acids. Just the 45-base CDR3 DNA is kept, in frame starting at base 1. CDR1 is given as MNHEY and CDR2 as SVGAGI, both from the germline V gene. The receptor was derived from a girl aged 5-17 years with multiple sclerosis. The rearranged segments are TRBV6-5 and TRBJ2-3; a tentative D match to TRBD2 spans 6 bases. The sequenced sample consisted of blood. The CDR3 protein is CASSSTSLGTDTQYF. Here is the DNA: TGTGCCAGCAGTTCGACTAGTTTGGGCACAGATACGCAGTATTTT.